This TCR beta chain was obtained from a study of blood T cell repertoires in COVID-19. CDR1 is MDHEN, CDR2 SYDVKM, per germline. CDR3 length equals 13 residues. Using immunoSEQ multiplex PCR, the repertoire was profiled, and TCRdb retains in-frame clones only, with some absent. The sample consists of tens of thousands of clones, 84% of them appearing once. The sample consisted of peripheral blood. This sequence joins TRBV28 and TRBJ1-1, with 7 bases fitting TRBD1. The TCR originated in a man in his 60s with acute or convalescent COVID-19. The CDR3 reads CANQGGGDTEAFF. The DNA of the CDR3 is TGTGCGAACCAGGGGGGTGGGGACACTGAAGCTTTCTTT.